This TCR beta chain was observed in a study of Graves' ophthalmopathy and Graves' hyperthyroidism. Across the study: A follow-up of 18 months without ophthalmopathy meant that hyperthyroidism was stable.

Amplifying from RNA transcripts, the study obtained TCR beta CDR3 regions. RT-PCR with HTBI primers came first, then second-round multiplex PCR. In TCRdb, the multiplex PCR reads were re-called with MiXCR into one record per CDR3 protein. The sample contains 500,000 to 700,000 distinct CDR3 sequences, less than 45% of which appear only once. Study conclusions and caveats: The blood repertoire also included most expanded thyroid clonotypes above 0.001 frequency.

This clonotype has a count of ten or more. Its antigen remains unidentified. Aged 18 to 65, the patients with hyperthyroidism had under 2 months' duration and were newly diagnosed. This CDR3 contains 14 residues. V was trimmed by 6 bases and J by 5 bases, leaving 16 bases between them. Germline CDR1 and CDR2: SGHAT and FQNNGV. The source material was peripheral blood or thyroid tissue (not recorded which). The chain employs TRBV11-2 and TRBJ2-5; D tentatively reads TRBD1 or TRBD2 (6 bases each). The sequence was collected from an adult man with Graves' hyperthyroidism. The CDR3 is CASRHNTGRETQYF. In DNA, the CDR3 is TGTGCCAGCAGACATAATACAGGGAGGGAGACCCAGTACTTC. Full variable domain (missing parts from reference TRBV11-2 and TRBJ2-5): EAGVAQSPRYKIIEKRQSVAFWCNPISGHATLYWYQQILGQGPKLLIQFQNNGVVDDSQLPKDRFSAERLKGVDSTLKIQPAKLEDSAVYLCASRHNTGRETQYFGPGTRLLVL.